What follows are 10 T cell receptor beta chains derived from one specimen sequenced in a study of CD4 T cells in relation to SARS-CoV-2 and coronaviruses. No antigen has been assigned to these receptors. Sequenced by immunoSEQ multiplex PCR; TCRdb stores in-frame clones only, minus some. The top ten hold around 20% of the sample, which has 20,000 to 25,000 clones, less than 75% seen once. The unexposed donors gave CD4+ T cells in about 2010-2019, prior to COVID-19. Isolation of CD4+ T cells took place after roughly nine days in culture. The sample consisted of CD4+ T cells from PBMCs, cultured in vitro. These receptors came from a human donor in good health.

The chain carries TRBV2 and TRBJ2-2, with D possibly matching TRBD1 (6 bases). Looked up from germline, CDR1 is SNHLY and CDR2 is FYNNEI. There are 15 residues in the CDR3. Trimming took off 11 bases at V and 1 base at J, with 17 bases between the two ends. In DNA form, the CDR3 reads TGTGCCCTCTCACCCGGGACAATGAACACCGGGGAGCTGTTTTTT. Protein: CALSPGTMNTGELFF. The variable domain in full, completed from reference TRBV2 and TRBJ2-2, reads EPEVTQTPSHQVTQMGQEVILRCVPISNHLYFYWYRQILGQKVEFLVSFYNNEISEKSEIFDDQFSVERPDGSNFTLKIRSTKLEDSAMYFCALSPGTMNTGELFFGEGSRLTVL.

The rearrangement links TRBV11-1 to TRBJ2-5, with a tentative D call TRBD2 (5 bases). CDR3 length: 12 residues. Looked up from germline, CDR1 is SGHAT and CDR2 is FQDESV (reference sequence). V was clipped by 1 base and J by 7 bases, with 7 bases between them. CDR3 residues: CASSLDRGTQYF. In nucleotides, the CDR3 is TGTGCCAGCAGCTTAGATCGGGGGACCCAGTACTTC.

The V and J genes are TRBV30 and TRBJ1-1; 9 positions agree with TRBD1. CDR3 length: 14 amino acids. Trimming took 0 bases from V and 3 from J; bases not matched to a gene: 2. The germline V gene encodes CDR1 GTSNPN and CDR2 SVGIG (reference sequence). The CDR3 loop is CAWSVRDRDTEAFF. CDR3 nucleotides: TGTGCCTGGAGTGTACGGGACAGGGACACTGAAGCTTTCTTT.

The chain carries TRBV6-2 or TRBV6-3 and TRBJ2-3, with D maybe TRBD2 (6 bases). This CDR3 is 14 amino acids long. Germline V gene sequence: CDR1 MNHEY, CDR2 SVGEGT. V was cut by 4 bases and J by 0 bases, with 8 bases left in between. The CDR3 region has the DNA TGTGCCAGCAGTTTAGGGACTAGCACAGATACGCAGTATTTT. Translated: CASSLGTSTDTQYF.

This clone occurred a few times. The chain links TRBV2 to TRBJ1-2, with 7 bases lining up with TRBD1. V lost 5 bases and J lost 7; bases outside the gene matches: 16. CDR1 and CDR2 (germline): SNHLY, FYNNEI. The CDR3 has 16 residues. The CDR3 protein is CASSPRVLDRESGYTF. The DNA of the CDR3 is TGTGCCAGCAGTCCCAGGGTATTAGACAGGGAAAGTGGCTACACCTTC.

The rearrangement links TRBV9 to TRBJ2-7; 13 bases are a match to TRBD2. The germline V gene has CDR1 SGDLS and CDR2 YYNGEE. V trimming: 7 bases; J trimming: 4 bases; junction bases outside the gene matches: 2. There are 13 residues in the CDR3. CDR3 coding DNA: TGTGCCAGCGGGGGACTAGCGGGATACGAGCAGTACTTC. Translated, it gives CASGGLAGYEQYF.

The rearrangement links TRBV11-2 to TRBJ1-4; TRBD1 matches at 7 bases. V lost 5 bases to trimming and J lost 5 bases; unmatched junction nucleotides: 8. The CDR3 length is 15 residues. Germline values: CDR1 SGHAT, CDR2 FQNNGV. The CDR3 spells CASSLRQGRNEKLFF. For the CDR3, the DNA is TGTGCCAGCAGCCTAAGACAGGGCCGGAATGAAAAACTGTTTTTT. Using reference TRBV11-2 and TRBJ1-4 for the parts outside the CDR3, the full variable domain is EAGVAQSPRYKIIEKRQSVAFWCNPISGHATLYWYQQILGQGPKLLIQFQNNGVVDDSQLPKDRFSAERLKGVDSTLKIQPAKLEDSAVYLCASSLRQGRNEKLFFGSGTQLSVL.

The chain is built from TRBV19 and TRBJ1-5; possible D gene TRBD1, 6 bases. CDR3 length: 14 amino acids. Germline CDR1 is LNHDA and CDR2 is SQIVND (reference sequence). The V and J ends lost 5 bases and 6 bases respectively, with 14 bases between them. The CDR3 loop reads CASSATGARQPQHF. CDR3 nucleotide sequence: TGTGCCAGTAGTGCTACGGGGGCACGTCAGCCCCAGCATTTT.

This sequence joins TRBV4-3 and TRBJ1-5, with D tentatively TRBD1 (5 bases). The CDR3 runs to 14 residues. Between the trimmed V and J ends, which lost 0 bases and 6 bases, there was a span of 9 bases. Germline lookup yields CDR1 LGHNA and CDR2 YSLEER. CDR3 in DNA: TGCGCCAGCAGCCAAGACAGGGAGGGTCAGCCCCAGCATTTT. It codes for CASSQDREGQPQHF.

This clone was found once. The chain is built from TRBV2 and TRBJ2-5; 8 nucleotides agree with TRBD2. The V and J ends lost 5 bases and 5 bases, in that order; junction bases with no gene match: 7. The CDR3 has 14 amino acids. CDR1 is SNHLY, CDR2 FYNNEI, per germline. The chain's CDR3 is CASSFLAGWETQYF. CDR3 sequence (DNA): TGTGCCAGCAGTTTCCTAGCGGGTTGGGAGACCCAGTACTTC. Full variable domain (outside the CDR3, taken from reference TRBV2 and TRBJ2-5): EPEVTQTPSHQVTQMGQEVILRCVPISNHLYFYWYRQILGQKVEFLVSFYNNEISEKSEIFDDQFSVERPDGSNFTLKIRSTKLEDSAMYFCASSFLAGWETQYFGPGTRLLVL.